The 30 T cell receptor beta chains below were found in one sample sequenced in a study of control samples from healthy donors and cancer patients. The method was immunoSEQ multiplex PCR; TCRdb's version includes in-frame clones alone and lacks a portion of them. The sample shows roughly 120,000 clones, over 90% of them seen only once. Sequencing input: blood. These receptors were taken from a man between 25 and 39 years old in good health.

The chain uses TRBV6-6 and TRBJ2-7, with D hard to call. The length of the CDR3 is 15 residues. The V end lost 5 bases, the J end lost 11 bases, and 25 bases lay between the germline ends. Germline V gene sequence: CDR1 MNHNY, CDR2 SVGAGI (reference sequence). The CDR3 nucleotides are TGTGCCAGCAGTCCCCGCCCTGACTTGCTACGATCGGAGTACGTC. Translating it yields CASSPRPDLLRSEYV.

This chain connects TRBV27 to TRBJ2-5; 10 bases line up with TRBD2. Germline loops: CDR1 MNHEY, CDR2 SMNVEV (reference sequence). The CDR3 is 15 amino acids. V dropped 2 bases and J dropped 6; count of bases not matched to a gene: 6. DNA of the CDR3: TGTGCCAGCAGTTTAAGGAGCGGGGGGGCTAAGACCCAGTACTTC. It yields the protein CASSLRSGGAKTQYF.

This chain connects TRBV19 to TRBJ1-1; D remains ambiguous. Germline V lookup: CDR1 LNHDA, CDR2 SQIVND (reference sequence). Trimming took off 6 bases at V and 0 bases at J, with 5 bases between the two ends. The CDR3 loop spans 12 amino acids. CDR3: CASRQMNTEAFF. The CDR3 nucleotides read TGTGCCAGTAGACAGATGAACACTGAAGCTTTCTTT.

This clone showed up just once. The chain combines TRBV2 with TRBJ2-5; the match to TRBD2 covers 9 bases. V lost 8 bases and J lost 14; bases outside the gene matches: 18. The CDR3 is made up of 14 amino acids. Germline lookup yields CDR1 SNHLY and CDR2 FYNNEI. Here the CDR3 reads CASGMGLAFGVSYF. The CDR3 DNA follows: TGTGCCAGCGGTATGGGACTAGCTTTCGGCGTCTCTTACTTC.

V usage is TRBV7-8 and J usage is TRBJ1-4; D is possibly TRBD1 (5 bases). The CDR3 runs to 14 residues. V was shortened by 2 bases and J by 5 bases, with 9 bases between the two germline ends. Looked up from germline, CDR1 is SGHVS and CDR2 is FQNEAQ. The CDR3 coding sequence is TGTGCCAGCAGCTTAATAGAGGGGAATGAAAAACTGTTTTTT. It codes for CASSLIEGNEKLFF.

This clone was counted a single time. The rearrangement links TRBV5-6 to TRBJ2-5; unclear D gene. The germline V gene has CDR1 SGHDT and CDR2 YYEEEE. The CDR3 is 13 amino acids. V lost 4 bases and J 3 bases, leaving 10 bases between the germline ends. Written as DNA, the CDR3 is TGTGCCAGCAGCGGCTCTGGGGAAGAGACCCAGTACTTC. This codes for CASSGSGEETQYF.

This clone was observed a single time. J is TRBJ1-3 and V is TRBV19; 7 bases are shared with TRBD1. This CDR3 contains 17 residues. Germline V CDR1 and CDR2: LNHDA, SQIVND (reference sequence). With V trimmed by 3 bases and J by 8 bases, 16 bases remained unmatched. Here the CDR3 DNA reads TGTGCCAGTAGTATCCAGGCGGGACAGCCAAAAGGGGACACCATATATTTT. Protein: CASSIQAGQPKGDTIYF. Variable domain in full (rest from reference TRBV19 and TRBJ1-3): DGGITQSPKYLFRKEGQNVTLSCEQNLNHDAMYWYRQDPGQGLRLIYYSQIVNDFQKGDIAEGYSVSREKKESFPLTVTSAQKNPTAFYLCASSIQAGQPKGDTIYFGEGSWLTVV.

The CDR3: CASSGRLYTF. CDR3 nucleotide sequence: TGTGCCAGCAGCGGCAGACTGTACACCTTC. The chain uses TRBV9 and TRBJ1-2; D call uncertain. Germline lookup yields CDR1 SGDLS and CDR2 YYNGEE. With 3 bases removed from V and 11 bases from J, the gap between germline ends came to 8 bases. The CDR3 is 10 residues long.

The chain links TRBV28 to TRBJ2-7; 7 positions match TRBD1. The CDR3 loop spans 14 amino acids. The V gene's germline CDR1 is MDHEN and CDR2 SYDVKM. J lost 4 bases, V lost 3 bases, and 6 bases had no gene match. Here the CDR3 DNA reads TGTGCCAGCAGTTTTATGAGGGGGCTTTACGAGCAGTACTTC. Residues: CASSFMRGLYEQYF. The full variable domain, completed using reference TRBV28 and TRBJ2-7, is DVKVTQSSRYLVKRTGEKVFLECVQDMDHENMFWYRQDPGLGLRLIYFSYDVKMKEKGDIPEGYSVSREKKERFSLILESASTNQTSMYLCASSFMRGLYEQYFGPGTRLTVT.

The DNA for the CDR3 is TGCGCCAGCAGCGATAGGGGGCATGGCTCCTACAATGAGCAGTTCTTC. Encoded protein: CASSDRGHGSYNEQFF. The J gene is TRBJ2-1, the V gene TRBV10-1; 7 bases map to TRBD1. V lost 6 bases and J lost 0; bases outside the gene matches: 8. Germline CDR1 reads WNHNN; CDR2 reads SYGVQD (reference sequence). CDR3 size: 16 residues.

The rearrangement joins TRBV5-1 to TRBJ1-2, with D possibly TRBD1 on 5 matching bases. The ends were cut back, 4 bases at V and 0 bases at J, with 10 bases in the middle. This CDR3 contains 14 residues. Per germline, CDR1 SGHRS and CDR2 YFSETQ. The CDR3 spells CASSAGVANYGYTF. The CDR3 DNA is TGCGCCAGCAGCGCGGGGGTAGCTAACTATGGCTACACCTTC.

Notes on this clone: A read error may account for a junction end that differs from germline. The sample carries other DNA sequences with the same CDR3. J is TRBJ1-6 and V is TRBV9, with unresolved D. There are 15 residues in the CDR3. Per the germline V gene, CDR1 is SGDLS and CDR2 is YYNGEE. The DNA of the CDR3 is TGTGCCAGCAGCGCCGGGTTTTCCTATAATTCGCCCCTCCACTTT. It codes for CASSAGFSYNSPLHF.

The rearrangement uses TRBV5-1 and TRBJ2-2, with a weak D call TRBD2 (7 bases). CDR1 and CDR2 (germline): SGHRS, YFSETQ. V shed 2 bases and J shed 0 bases, with 8 bases lying between them. The CDR3 runs 15 residues. The CDR3 sequence is CASSLGGANTGELFF. CDR3 sequence (DNA): TGCGCCAGCAGCTTAGGGGGGGCGAACACCGGGGAGCTGTTTTTT. Using reference TRBV5-1 and TRBJ2-2 for the parts outside the CDR3, the full variable domain is KAGVTQTPRYLIKTRGQQVTLSCSPISGHRSVSWYQQTPGQGLQFLFEYFSETQRNKGNFPGRFSGRQFSNSRSEMNVSTLELGDSALYLCASSLGGANTGELFFGEGSRLTVL.

V gene TRBV2 combines with J gene TRBJ2-1, with 12 bases fitting TRBD2. Germline lookup yields CDR1 SNHLY and CDR2 FYNNEI. J lost 9 bases, V lost 6 bases, and 9 bases had no gene match. This CDR3 has 15 residues. The DNA of the CDR3 is TGTGCCAGCAGGGCGGTGTCTAGCGGGGGGGGTGAGCAGTTCTTC. Its translation: CASRAVSSGGGEQFF.

V usage is TRBV5-6 and J usage is TRBJ2-1; no clear D. The CDR3 contains 13 residues. Deletions cut 1 base from V and 8 bases from J, with 10 bases between. Per the germline V gene, CDR1 is SGHDT and CDR2 is YYEEEE. CDR3: CASSLRWEHEQFF. As DNA, the CDR3 is TGTGCCAGCAGCTTGCGGTGGGAACATGAGCAGTTCTTC.

V is TRBV19 and J is TRBJ2-7; either TRBD1 or TRBD2 may fit D (5 bases each). The germline V and J ends were trimmed by 3 bases and 4 bases, with 13 bases remaining between them. CDR1 LNHDA and CDR2 SQIVND come from the germline V gene (reference sequence). The CDR3 totals 14 residues. In DNA form, the CDR3 reads TGTGCCAGTAGTATCAGGGAGTGGAGTTACGAGCAGTACTTC. Residues: CASSIREWSYEQYF.

A single count supports this clone. This chain connects TRBV5-1 to TRBJ1-3; TRBD1 agrees at 9 bases. Germline lookup yields CDR1 SGHRS and CDR2 YFSETQ. V shed 1 base, J shed 4 bases, and the junction held 9 bases outside the gene matches. CDR3 length: 17 residues. The CDR3 coding sequence is TGCGCCAGCAGCTTGACGACAGGGGGGTCTTTAGGAAACACCATATATTTT. Translated, it gives CASSLTTGGSLGNTIYF.

The rearrangement links TRBV6-2 or TRBV6-3 to TRBJ2-1; 7 bases map to TRBD1. Per germline, CDR1 MNHEY and CDR2 SVGEGT. The CDR3 contains 16 residues. V lost 0 bases and J lost 6; bases outside the gene matches: 8. CDR3 in amino acids: CASSYSTTGIINEQFF. CDR3 DNA sequence: TGTGCCAGCAGTTACTCTACGACAGGGATAATCAATGAGCAGTTCTTC.

Here the CDR3 reads CASSLGVYGYTF. The CDR3 DNA reads TGTGCCAGCAGTTTGGGGGTATATGGCTACACCTTC. This chain uses TRBV12-3 or TRBV12-4 with TRBJ1-2; D possibly corresponds to TRBD1 (5 bases). The CDR3 contains 12 residues. Trimming pared 3 bases from V and 5 bases from J, leaving 7 bases between.

This clone was seen only a few times. The gene calls are TRBV27 and TRBJ1-4; TRBD1 aligns across 8 bases. Germline V lookup: CDR1 MNHEY, CDR2 SMNVEV (reference sequence). Trimming took 2 bases from V and 10 from J; bases not matched to a gene: 9. The CDR3 is made up of 15 amino acids. The CDR3 DNA reads as TGTGCCAGCAGTTTACTGGCGGACAGGGAGAGAAAACTGTTTTTT. Amino acids: CASSLLADRERKLFF.

This clone was observed a single time. The chain uses TRBV6-5 and TRBJ1-1; 12 nucleotides match TRBD1. CDR1 is MNHEY and CDR2 is SVGAGI in the germline V gene. The trim removed 10 bases at V and 3 bases at J, leaving 9 bases unmatched. This CDR3 comprises 15 residues. The CDR3 is CAITGTGGADTEAFF. The CDR3 bases are TGTGCCATTACCGGGACAGGGGGCGCGGACACTGAAGCTTTCTTT.

The CDR3 DNA is TGTGCCAGCAGCCCTCCTCCGCGGGGACAAGAGACCCAGTACTTC. Protein sequence: CASSPPPRGQETQYF. The chain uses TRBV9 and TRBJ2-5; maybe TRBD2 (6 bases). Trimming removed 4 bases from V and 2 bases from J, with 15 bases in between. This CDR3 is 15 amino acids long. CDR1 SGDLS and CDR2 YYNGEE come from the germline V gene.

The chain has TRBV6-5 and TRBJ1-2, with D possibly being TRBD1 (5 bases). The CDR3 covers 12 residues. From germline, CDR1 is MNHEY and CDR2 SVGAGI. The V and J ends lost 8 bases and 2 bases respectively, with 9 bases between them. CDR3 residues: CASGQGNYGYTF. CDR3 DNA sequence: TGTGCCAGCGGCCAGGGCAACTATGGCTACACCTTC.

The V and J genes are TRBV3-1 (or the pseudogene TRBV3-2) and TRBJ2-3; D gene uncertain. CDR1 is LGHDT, CDR2 YNNKEL, per germline (reference sequence). The CDR3 length is 15 residues. Trimming stripped 5 bases from V and 4 bases from J, with 16 bases between. In DNA form, the CDR3 reads TGTGCCAGCAGCAGTGTATTGCAGAAATCAGATACGCAGTATTTT. Translated, it gives CASSSVLQKSDTQYF.

This clone has just one count. This chain joins TRBV28 and TRBJ1-2, with D possibly matching TRBD1 (6 bases). CDR1 MDHEN and CDR2 SYDVKM come from the germline V gene. V lost 4 bases and J 5 bases, leaving 17 bases between the germline ends. This CDR3 spans 15 amino acids. CDR3 DNA: TGTGCCAGCAGTTCCTATGGGGGGCGTAGGTATGGCTACACCTTC. It translates to CASSSYGGRRYGYTF.

V is TRBV5-4 and J is TRBJ1-2, with 9 nucleotides matching TRBD1. This CDR3 has 14 residues. CDR1 SGHNT and CDR2 YYREEE come from the germline V gene (reference sequence). V gave up 0 bases and J gave up 8 bases; unmatched junction bases: 5. CDR3 DNA sequence: TGTGCCAGCAGCTTGGGAGGGACAGGGATCGGCTACACCTTC. This gives the protein CASSLGGTGIGYTF.

The genes are TRBV6-4 and TRBJ1-2, with 8 nucleotides matching TRBD1. Unmatched junction bases numbered 10, after V lost 5 bases and J lost 5 bases. The CDR3 contains 15 residues. CDR1 and CDR2 (germline): MRHNA, SNTAGT. CDR3 bases: TGTGCCAGCAGTATTGGGCAGGGGGCGGTATATGGCTACACCTTC. Translation gives CASSIGQGAVYGYTF.

This clone has only one observation. The CDR3 loop reads CASSLGSTASAGNTIYF. The CDR3 region has the DNA TGTGCCAGCAGCTTAGGGTCGACAGCTTCTGCTGGAAACACCATATATTTT. This chain joins TRBV7-6 and TRBJ1-3; possibly TRBD1 for D (5 bases). The V gene's germline CDR1 is SGHVS and CDR2 FNYEAQ. The CDR3 has 17 amino acids. V lost 1 base and J lost 2, with 15 bases in between.

The chain has TRBV10-2 and TRBJ1-1, with unresolved D. This CDR3 spans 14 amino acids. V lost 3 bases to trimming and J lost 2 bases, with 10 bases between them. From germline, CDR1 is WSHSY and CDR2 SAAADI. The chain's CDR3 is CASSDRISNTEAFF. The CDR3 DNA reads as TGCGCCAGCAGTGATAGGATTAGCAACACTGAAGCTTTCTTT.

The genes are TRBV25-1 and TRBJ1-5; a weak D match, TRBD1 (5 bases). The CDR3 consists of 18 residues. V shed 3 bases and J shed 5 bases, with 23 bases lying between them. CDR1 MGHDK and CDR2 SYGVNS come from the germline V gene. As DNA, the CDR3 is TGTGCCAGCAGTGAGAAGGGTGGGGGGGAGTTAAGGGATCAGCCCCAGCATTTT. Translating gives CASSEKGGGELRDQPQHF.